These T cell receptor beta chains were read from a single sample in a study of blood T cell repertoires in COVID-19. Data came from immunoSEQ multiplex PCR; TCRdb stores just in-frame clones and leaves some out. The sample lists about 120,000 clones, 85% seen once, with roughly 3.9% in the top ten. The sequencing input was peripheral blood. The receptors shown here come from a man aged 55-75 years with acute or convalescent COVID-19. Both conserved end residues are trimmed from each CDR3. A row's size may be missing; if present it is once, few, many or a size class.

>TRBJ2-7|NA|TRBV19
ASSITILPSEQY
>TRBJ2-7|NA|TRBV6-6
ASTSARDSYEQY
>TRBJ2-1|NA|TRBV28
ASRLGGPLYNEQF
>TRBJ2-2|NA|TRBV28
ASSFFTGELF
>TRBJ2-3|NA|TRBV2
ASSEGQGRDTQY
>TRBJ2-7|NA|TRBV9
ASSVGQVSSYEQY
>TRBJ1-4|once|TRBV28
ASSSGQGNEKLF
>TRBJ2-5|NA|TRBV9
ASSGASGSGETQY
>TRBJ1-5|NA|TRBV28
ASRGPHNQPQH
>TRBJ2-3|few|TRBV7-9
ASSFPRLAGGDTQY
>TRBJ2-1|few|TRBV7-2
ASRTSGAYNEQF
>TRBJ2-2|few|TRBV25-1
ASSVAGFTGELF
>TRBJ1-4|NA|TRBV27
ASSFGSGMFEKLF
>TRBJ2-7|NA|TRBV7-9
ASSFDGNLAYEQY
>TRBJ1-5|NA|TRBV19
ASSVTGMNQPQH
>TRBJ2-5|NA|TRBV10-1
ASSESGEAGETQY
>TRBJ2-7|once|TRBV5-4
ASSRGQGATYEQY
>TRBJ2-2|NA|TRBV5-1
ASSLEPTDYYTGELF
>TRBJ2-2|NA|TRBV28
ASSPPGRTAGELF
>TRBJ1-2|NA|TRBV28
ASSQGGIFYGYT
>TRBJ2-2|many|TRBV19
ASSKGLAANTGELF
>TRBJ1-5|once|TRBV10-3
AISESTGSYQPQH
>TRBJ2-1|NA|TRBV7-2
ASSLAGTSGSVSYNEQF
>TRBJ2-7|NA|TRBV6-2/TRBV6-3
ASSYRPHLTVSSSYEQY
>TRBJ2-1|NA|TRBV10-1
ASSDRAGSSYNEQF
>TRBJ2-1|NA|TRBV5-8
ASSSGQRGSYNEQF
>TRBJ1-1|NA|TRBV6-6
ASHSGNTEAF
>TRBJ2-1|NA|TRBV7-3
ASSSRLAGINEQF
>TRBJ2-3|NA|TRBV9
ASSPDSSDTQY
>TRBJ2-5|NA|TRBV7-8
ASSGPGGSVETQY
>TRBJ2-1|NA|TRBV11-2
ASSLGPQNSYNEQF
>TRBJ1-6|NA|TRBV5-1
ASSLATGSSSPLH
>TRBJ2-3|NA|TRBV5-6
ASSLGLASTDTQY
>TRBJ1-2|NA|TRBV5-1
ASSLEPGTAASSYGYT
>TRBJ2-3|NA|TRBV12-3/TRBV12-4
ASSFGGNTQY
>TRBJ1-2|NA|TRBV28
ASSTTGGGYT
>TRBJ1-1|NA|TRBV6-2/TRBV6-3
ASSYGVSEAF
>TRBJ2-2|few|TRBV27
ASKTTHRVNTGELF
>TRBJ2-6|NA|TRBV4-3
ASSQEIVTGPRANVLT
>TRBJ2-1|NA|TRBV5-6
ASSRQGDEQF
>TRBJ2-2|NA|TRBV5-1
ASREGGVAGELF
>TRBJ1-6|once|TRBV19
ASSIAGSPLH
>TRBJ1-1|NA|TRBV6-6
ASIWDRGTEAF
>TRBJ2-2|few|TRBV3-1/TRBV3-2
ASSPTDRNTGELF
>TRBJ2-2|NA|TRBV19
ASSYVGELF
>TRBJ2-3|NA|TRBV5-1
ASSLEGAGTDTQY
>TRBJ2-7|once|TRBV11-2
ASSTIRGGEQY
>TRBJ2-1|NA|TRBV5-1
ASSLGDGGSYNEQF
>TRBJ2-5|NA|TRBV28
ASSPGLAGGIETQY
>TRBJ2-2|NA|TRBV6-2/TRBV6-3
ASSYAPGQPQNTGELF
>TRBJ2-1|NA|TRBV24-1
ATPFRGNEQF
>TRBJ2-7|NA|TRBV7-2
ASSQTSGSGYEQY
>TRBJ2-4|NA|TRBV7-2
ASSLVLGGDIQY